This T cell receptor beta chain was recovered during a study of T cells in Graves' hyperthyroidism and ophthalmopathy. Study outcomes and limitations: Expanded thyroid clonotypes (above 0.001) were mostly also found in blood.

Amplified TCR beta CDR3 regions came from RNA transcripts. TCR CDR3 regions were first amplified by RT-PCR with HTBI primers. One entry per CDR3 protein, called by TCRdb with MiXCR from the multiplex PCR reads. The data contain around 340,000 distinct CDR3 sequences, approximately 17% of them singletons. Hyperthyroidism patients were newly diagnosed, had disease duration under 2 months, and were aged 18 to 65 years. Exclusion followed for patients with uncontrolled infection, other autoimmune disease, pregnancy or lactation. The PBMCs had their origin in 7.5 to 10 ml of fresh peripheral blood. Germline V gene lookup returns CDR1 MNHNS and CDR2 SASEGT. V shed 8 bases and J 5 bases; nucleotides not matched to a gene: 13. The CDR3 has 17 amino acids. Note on this clonotype: Its cognate antigen is unknown.

The chain couples TRBV6-1 to TRBJ2-1; TRBD2 agrees at 12 bases. Sequencing used blood. This receptor was taken from a man aged 25 to 40 with Graves' hyperthyroidism. CDR3 bases: TGTGCCAGCCCTTTGGCTCTAGCGGGAGGGGCAAACAATGAGCAGTTCTTC. Translation gives CASPLALAGGANNEQFF.